This T cell receptor beta chain comes out of a study of OX40 agonist ivuxolimab in advanced cancers. Germline V gene sequence: CDR1 SGHNT, CDR2 YENEEA. The CDR3 contains 13 residues. V trimming: 6 bases; J trimming: 5 bases; junction bases outside the gene matches: 5. Generated by immunoSEQ multiplex PCR, the TCRdb table keeps only in-frame clones and is missing some. The sample carries tens of thousands of clones, 80% to 90% recorded once. The chain couples TRBV11-3 to TRBJ2-7, with 9 bases fitting TRBD1. This clonotype was obtained from an adult with an advanced solid tumor such as melanoma, head and neck, liver or kidney cancer. The specimen comprised CD4+ or CD8+ T cells sorted from blood, sampled in a trial of the OX40 agonist ivuxolimab. This CDR3 is CASSRTGGDEQYF. CDR3 nucleotides: TGTGCCAGCAGTAGAACAGGGGGCGACGAGCAGTACTTC.